Presented here are 31 T cell receptor beta chains from one specimen sequenced in a study of shared clonotypes between healthy human individuals. Assay: immunoSEQ multiplex PCR; the TCRdb copy retains only in-frame clones and omits some. This table holds some 2,000,000 clones, approximately 94% found once. The naive CD8 fraction comprised CD45RO-negative cells positively selected for CCR7 and excluded terminally differentiated effector memory CD45RA+ cells. The sequenced sample consisted of naive CD8+ T cells sorted from blood. Receptors originate from a man younger than 30 in good health.

J is TRBJ1-3 and V is TRBV19; a possible D gene is TRBD1 (5 bases). The CDR3 consists of 15 residues. Germline V gene sequence: CDR1 LNHDA, CDR2 SQIVND (reference sequence). Trimming pared 6 bases from V and 2 bases from J, leaving 14 bases between. The CDR3 loop is CASSPVLGPGNTIYF. The CDR3, as DNA: TGTGCCAGTAGCCCCGTTTTGGGACCTGGAAACACCATATATTTT.

The chain is built from TRBV6-5 and TRBJ2-1, with D maybe TRBD2 (6 bases). This CDR3 spans 16 amino acids. Trimming pared 2 bases from V and 0 bases from J, leaving 11 bases between. Germline V gene lookup returns CDR1 MNHEY and CDR2 SVGAGI. CDR3 amino acids: CASSYLSGSSYNEQFF. The CDR3 DNA is TGTGCCAGCAGTTACCTCTCCGGGAGCTCCTACAATGAGCAGTTCTTC.

The chain joins TRBV27 to TRBJ2-2, with 13 positions matching TRBD2. The CDR3 length is 16 residues. Trimming took 9 bases from V and 7 from J; bases not matched to a gene: 11. Germline CDR1 reads MNHEY; CDR2 reads SMNVEV (reference sequence). Here the CDR3 reads CASFSLAGGPSGELFF. The CDR3 DNA follows: TGTGCCAGTTTTTCACTAGCGGGAGGGCCGAGCGGGGAGCTGTTTTTT.

This chain links TRBV19 with TRBJ2-1, with 10 bases identical to TRBD1. V was clipped by 5 bases and J by 4 bases; unmatched bases: 5. This CDR3 has 15 amino acids. Germline V gene data show CDR1 as LNHDA and CDR2 as SQIVND (reference sequence). CDR3 nucleotides: TGTGCCAGTAGTCTGGGACAGGGGCCGTACAATGAGCAGTTCTTC. It translates to CASSLGQGPYNEQFF.

The rearrangement uses TRBV4-1 and TRBJ1-6; 7 bases are shared with TRBD1. V lost 3 bases to trimming and J lost 10 bases; unmatched junction nucleotides: 6. The germline V gene has CDR1 MGHRA and CDR2 YSYEKL. The CDR3 covers 14 residues. CDR3 coding DNA: TGCGCCAGCAGCCAGATAGGGGGCAAATCACCCCTCCACTTT. Encoded protein: CASSQIGGKSPLHF.

This clone was observed a handful of times. In the same sample, other DNA sequences code for this CDR3. V usage is TRBV4-1 and J usage is TRBJ2-3, with D unresolved. The germline V and J ends were trimmed by 1 base and 6 bases, with 5 bases remaining between them. CDR1 is MGHRA and CDR2 is YSYEKL in the germline V gene. The CDR3 has 12 amino acids. The CDR3 nucleotides are TGCGCCAGCAGCCAAGTGGGGGATACGCAGTATTTT. This sequence encodes CASSQVGDTQYF.

This clone occurred a few times. Within the sample, other DNA sequences also encode this same CDR3. This chain joins TRBV6-1 and TRBJ2-2; the D call may be TRBD1 or TRBD2 (5 bases each). Germline V CDR1 and CDR2: MNHNS, SASEGT. CDR3 length: 13 residues. V lost 2 bases and J 5 bases, leaving 6 bases between the germline ends. The CDR3 sequence: CASSEWGTGELFF. Written as DNA, the CDR3 is TGTGCCAGCAGTGAATGGGGGACCGGGGAGCTGTTTTTT.

This chain links TRBV28 with TRBJ2-1, with D perhaps given as TRBD1 or TRBD2 (6 bases each). Between the trimmed V and J ends, which lost 7 bases and 4 bases, there was a span of 17 bases. This CDR3 has 15 residues. The germline CDR1 and CDR2 sequences are MDHEN and SYDVKM. In nucleotides, the CDR3 is TGTGCCAGCACCCCCTTCCGGGGGCCGTACAATGAGCAGTTCTTC. Translating gives CASTPFRGPYNEQFF.

J is TRBJ2-3 and V is TRBV7-3; no firm D call. Germline V lookup: CDR1 SGHTA, CDR2 FQGTGA. The CDR3 runs 17 residues. Trimming removed 7 bases from V and 0 bases from J, with 20 bases in between. CDR3 protein: CASTQPQARLSTDTQYF. The CDR3, as DNA: TGTGCCAGCACCCAGCCCCAGGCCAGACTTAGCACAGATACGCAGTATTTT.

This clone was picked up one time. This chain links TRBV4-2 with TRBJ2-1; D is unclear. CDR3 length: 16 residues. Looked up from germline, CDR1 is LGHNA and CDR2 is YNFKEQ. Trimming cost V 2 bases and J 2 bases, with 13 bases left between them. The DNA of the CDR3 is TGTGCCAGCAGCCAACGATTCAGTGGGCCCTACAATGAGCAGTTCTTC. This gives the protein CASSQRFSGPYNEQFF.

This clone was counted a few times. V usage is TRBV27 and J usage is TRBJ1-4; the D is unclear. CDR1 MNHEY and CDR2 SMNVEV come from the germline V gene (reference sequence). The CDR3 length is 16 residues. V shed 8 bases and J shed 0 bases, with 16 bases lying between them. The DNA for the CDR3 is TGTGCCAGCGCCGAATTGAGTTTTACAACTAATGAAAAACTGTTTTTT. It is translated as CASAELSFTTNEKLFF. The full variable domain, completed using reference TRBV27 and TRBJ1-4, is EAQVTQNPRYLITVTGKKLTVTCSQNMNHEYMSWYRQDPGLGLRQIYYSMNVEVTDKGDVPEGYKVSRKEKRNFPLILESPSPNQTSLYFCASAELSFTTNEKLFFGSGTQLSVL.

The CDR3 spells CASSHRQGFSYNEQFF. In DNA, the CDR3 is TGCGCCAGCAGCCACCGACAGGGATTTTCCTACAATGAGCAGTTCTTC. The chain couples TRBV4-1 to TRBJ2-1; 7 bases match TRBD1. Germline CDR1 is MGHRA and CDR2 is YSYEKL. The CDR3 loop spans 16 amino acids. Trimming at V came to 3 bases and at J to 1 base, leaving 6 bases not matched to a gene.

This chain links TRBV5-6 with TRBJ2-1; D might be TRBD2 (6 bases). Trimming removed 3 bases from V and 7 bases from J, with 14 bases in between. This CDR3 has 14 amino acids. Germline V CDR1 and CDR2: SGHDT, YYEEEE. CDR3 nucleotide sequence: TGTGCCAGCAGCTGGGGACGGGGACTGAATGAGCAGTTCTTC. This codes for CASSWGRGLNEQFF.

The chain recombines TRBV4-3 with TRBJ2-7; 9 positions agree with TRBD1. The V gene's germline CDR1 is LGHNA and CDR2 YSLEER. CDR3 length: 15 amino acids. Trimming cost V 3 bases and J 5 bases; bases outside gene matches: 8. CDR3 sequence: CASSHSGTGYDEQYF. DNA for the CDR3: TGCGCCAGCAGCCATTCCGGGACAGGGTACGACGAGCAGTACTTC.

Note on this clone: Other nucleotide sequences from this sample produce the same CDR3. The chain combines TRBV6-5 with TRBJ2-3; no firm D call. V lost 0 bases, J lost 3 bases, and 7 bases lay in between. CDR1 is MNHEY, CDR2 SVGAGI, per germline. The CDR3 spans 14 residues. The CDR3 nucleotides read TGTGCCAGCAGTTACTCTCTCGCTACAGATACGCAGTATTTT. Translation: CASSYSLATDTQYF.

The genes are TRBV4-1 and TRBJ2-7; 7 bases agree with TRBD2. This CDR3 contains 15 residues. From germline, CDR1 is MGHRA and CDR2 YSYEKL. The V and J ends lost 1 base and 4 bases, in that order; junction bases with no gene match: 7. The chain's CDR3 is CASSQVEGLQYEQYF. The CDR3 DNA reads as TGCGCCAGCAGCCAAGTCGAGGGACTACAATACGAGCAGTACTTC.

The gene calls are TRBV5-4 and TRBJ2-3; D gene unclear. The CDR3 has 12 residues. Between the trimmed V and J ends, which lost 0 bases and 7 bases, there was a span of 6 bases. CDR1 SGHNT and CDR2 YYREEE come from the germline V gene (reference sequence). CDR3 nucleotides: TGTGCCAGCAGCTTGGGGCGAAATACGCAGTATTTT. It yields the protein CASSLGRNTQYF.

Comment on this clone: This sample includes further DNA sequences coding for the same CDR3. This rearrangement joins TRBV7-9 to TRBJ2-7; perhaps TRBD1 as D (6 bases). V was pared by 5 bases and J by 2 bases, with 13 bases between. Germline V gene lookup returns CDR1 SEHNR and CDR2 FQNEAQ (reference sequence). This CDR3 contains 14 residues. The CDR3 sequence is CASSPPTGTYEQYF. The CDR3, as DNA: TGTGCCAGCAGCCCCCCGACAGGAACCTACGAGCAGTACTTC.

The chain carries TRBV30 and TRBJ2-7; 10 bases align to TRBD1. CDR3 length: 14 residues. The germline V gene encodes CDR1 GTSNPN and CDR2 SVGIG (reference sequence). The V and J ends lost 4 bases and 2 bases, in that order; junction bases with no gene match: 5. CDR3 coding DNA: TGTGCCTGGACCCCCGGGACAGGGGCCTACGAGCAGTACTTC. Protein sequence: CAWTPGTGAYEQYF.

The genes are TRBV28 and TRBJ1-5; a possible D gene is TRBD1 (5 bases). Germline V lookup: CDR1 MDHEN, CDR2 SYDVKM. V was cut by 4 bases and J by 11 bases, with 9 bases left in between. The length of the CDR3 is 11 residues. The CDR3 nucleotides read TGTGCCAGCAGTTCCGGGGGGGCCCAGCATTTT. It codes for CASSSGGAQHF.

This clone was observed a single time. This sample includes further DNA sequences coding for the same CDR3. The V gene is TRBV2, the J gene TRBJ2-7, with D hard to call. The CDR3 totals 13 residues. Trimming took off 4 bases at V and 4 bases at J, with 11 bases between the two ends. Germline V gives CDR1 SNHLY, CDR2 FYNNEI. The CDR3 DNA reads TGTGCCAGCAGTGGGGCAGTTAATTACGAGCAGTACTTC. This sequence encodes CASSGAVNYEQYF.

This chain connects TRBV11-2 to TRBJ2-7; possibly TRBD1 for D (6 bases). V lost 5 bases to trimming and J lost 2 bases, with 16 bases between them. Germline V gene data show CDR1 as SGHAT and CDR2 as FQNNGV. This CDR3 is 15 amino acids long. CDR3 protein: CASSPFRGGAYEQYF. CDR3 nucleotides: TGTGCCAGCAGCCCTTTTCGAGGGGGAGCCTACGAGCAGTACTTC.

The chain carries TRBV28 and TRBJ2-7, with TRBD1 as a possible D gene (6 bases). CDR1 and CDR2 from the germline V gene are MDHEN and SYDVKM. CDR3 size: 13 residues. The V end was cut by 5 bases, the J end by 6 bases, with 14 bases between. The CDR3 spells CASSPWDNREQYF. Written as DNA, the CDR3 is TGTGCCAGCAGTCCCTGGGACAATCGCGAGCAGTACTTC.

V usage is TRBV4-1 and J usage is TRBJ2-7; D unclear. Germline CDR1 reads MGHRA; CDR2 reads YSYEKL. V lost 0 bases, J lost 4 bases, and 10 bases lay in between. The CDR3 has 14 residues. The CDR3 region is CASSQDPQLYEQYF. The CDR3 region has the DNA TGCGCCAGCAGCCAAGATCCGCAGCTGTACGAGCAGTACTTC.

As regards this clone: Other DNA sequences from this sample encode an identical CDR3 as well. V and J are TRBV13 and TRBJ2-5; 8 bases are shared with TRBD2. The CDR3 runs 14 residues. Germline V gives CDR1 PRHDT, CDR2 FYEKMQ (reference sequence). V shed 2 bases and J 1 base; nucleotides not matched to a gene: 0. The CDR3 DNA reads TGTGCCAGCAGCTTACGGGGGGGCCAAGAGACCCAGTACTTC. As protein: CASSLRGGQETQYF.

V and J are TRBV20-1 and TRBJ2-5; 7 bases align to TRBD2. This CDR3 spans 11 amino acids. Germline CDR1 reads DFQATT; CDR2 reads SNEGSKA (reference sequence). The CDR3 DNA is TGCAGGGGCGGGAGTCGAGGGACCCAGTACTTC. It yields the protein CRGGSRGTQYF.

This sequence joins TRBV5-1 and TRBJ2-1; 11 positions agree with TRBD2. The V gene end was trimmed by 4 bases and the J gene end by 10 bases; junction bases not matched to a gene: 13. The V gene's germline CDR1 is SGHRS and CDR2 YFSETQ. The CDR3 extends over 16 amino acids. Here the CDR3 reads CASSDGVAGGPEEQFF. The DNA of the CDR3 is TGCGCCAGCAGCGACGGAGTAGCGGGGGGGCCGGAGGAGCAGTTCTTC.

CDR3 residues: CASSLYRLAGVYEQYF. CDR3 sequence (DNA): TGTGCCAGCAGTCTATATCGACTAGCGGGAGTGTACGAGCAGTACTTC. The V and J genes are TRBV27 and TRBJ2-7, with 12 bases that match TRBD2. Germline loops: CDR1 MNHEY, CDR2 SMNVEV (reference sequence). The J segment lost 4 bases and the V segment lost 5 bases, leaving 9 bases of the junction unmatched. This CDR3 is built from 16 residues.

Worth noting for this clone: Other DNA sequences from this sample encode an identical CDR3 as well. The rearrangement links TRBV29-1 to TRBJ2-7; 10 positions agree with TRBD2. Trimming cost V 1 base and J 2 bases; bases outside gene matches: 2. In germline, CDR1 is SQVTM, CDR2 ANQGSEA. The CDR3 contains 14 residues. Written as DNA, the CDR3 is TGCAGCGTTGAAGGTCTAGCGGGGGCCTACGAGCAGTACTTC. Amino acids: CSVEGLAGAYEQYF.

Notes on this clone: The sample carries other DNA sequences with the same CDR3. The chain is built from TRBV27 and TRBJ2-7, with 8 bases lining up with TRBD1. V was pared by 0 bases and J by 2 bases, with 0 bases of the junction left unmatched. This CDR3 region has 14 residues. Germline V gene data show CDR1 as MNHEY and CDR2 as SMNVEV (reference sequence). CDR3 protein: CASSLSGQAYEQYF. In DNA, the CDR3 is TGTGCCAGCAGTTTATCGGGACAGGCCTACGAGCAGTACTTC.

The chain uses TRBV28 and TRBJ2-1; D is ambiguous. From germline, CDR1 is MDHEN and CDR2 SYDVKM. This CDR3 region has 15 residues. Trimming took off 1 base at V and 0 bases at J, with 7 bases between the two ends. DNA of the CDR3: TGTGCCAGCAGTTTATACCCGAACTCCTACAATGAGCAGTTCTTC. Encoded protein: CASSLYPNSYNEQFF.